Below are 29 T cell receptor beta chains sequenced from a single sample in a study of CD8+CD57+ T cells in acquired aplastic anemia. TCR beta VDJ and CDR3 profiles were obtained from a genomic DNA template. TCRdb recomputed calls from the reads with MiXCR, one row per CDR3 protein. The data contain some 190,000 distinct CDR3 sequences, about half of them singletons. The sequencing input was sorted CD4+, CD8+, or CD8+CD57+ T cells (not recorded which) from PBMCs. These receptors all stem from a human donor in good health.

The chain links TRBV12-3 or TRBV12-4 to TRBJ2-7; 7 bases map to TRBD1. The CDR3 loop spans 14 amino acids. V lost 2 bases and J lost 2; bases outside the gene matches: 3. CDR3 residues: CASSLRDSTYEQYF. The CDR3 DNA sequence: TGTGCCAGCAGTTTAAGGGACAGTACCTACGAGCAGTACTTC.

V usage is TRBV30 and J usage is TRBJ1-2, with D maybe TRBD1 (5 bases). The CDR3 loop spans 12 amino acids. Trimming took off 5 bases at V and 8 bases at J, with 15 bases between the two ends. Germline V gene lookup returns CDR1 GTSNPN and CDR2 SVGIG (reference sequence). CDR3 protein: CAWGRDVGGYTF. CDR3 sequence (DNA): TGTGCCTGGGGCCGGGACGTCGGGGGCTACACCTTC. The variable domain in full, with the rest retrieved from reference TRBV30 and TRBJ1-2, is SQTIHQWPATLVQPVGSPLSLECTVEGTSNPNLYWYRQAAGRGLQLLFYSVGIGQISSEVPQNLSASRPQDRQFILSSKKLLLSDSGFYLCAWGRDVGGYTFGSGTRLTVV.

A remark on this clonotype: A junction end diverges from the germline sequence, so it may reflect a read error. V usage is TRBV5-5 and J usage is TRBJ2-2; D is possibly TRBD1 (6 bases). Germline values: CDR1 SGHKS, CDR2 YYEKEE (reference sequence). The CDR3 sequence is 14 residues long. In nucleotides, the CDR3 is TGCGCCAGCAGCCAGGGACAGAACACCGGGGAGCTGTTTTTT. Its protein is CASSQGQNTGELFF.

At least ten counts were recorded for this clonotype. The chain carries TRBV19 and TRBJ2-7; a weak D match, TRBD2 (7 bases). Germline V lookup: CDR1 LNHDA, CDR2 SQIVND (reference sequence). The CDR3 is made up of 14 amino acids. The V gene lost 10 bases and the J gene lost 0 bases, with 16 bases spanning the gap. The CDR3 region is CATTGGGPSYEQYF. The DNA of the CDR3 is TGTGCCACTACTGGCGGGGGCCCCTCCTACGAGCAGTACTTC.

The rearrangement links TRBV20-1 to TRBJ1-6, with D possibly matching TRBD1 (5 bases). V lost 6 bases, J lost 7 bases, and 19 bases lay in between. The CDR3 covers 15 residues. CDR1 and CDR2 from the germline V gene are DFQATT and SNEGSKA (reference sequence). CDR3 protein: CSAKRQTGGNSPLHF. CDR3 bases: TGCAGTGCCAAGCGTCAAACTGGGGGGAATTCACCCCTCCACTTT.

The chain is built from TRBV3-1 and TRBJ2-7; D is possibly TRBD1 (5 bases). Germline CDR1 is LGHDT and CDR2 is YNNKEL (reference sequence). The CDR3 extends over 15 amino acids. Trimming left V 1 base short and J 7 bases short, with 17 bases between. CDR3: CASSQVFSFKGEQYF. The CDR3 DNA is TGTGCCAGCAGCCAAGTATTTTCCTTTAAGGGGGAGCAGTACTTC.

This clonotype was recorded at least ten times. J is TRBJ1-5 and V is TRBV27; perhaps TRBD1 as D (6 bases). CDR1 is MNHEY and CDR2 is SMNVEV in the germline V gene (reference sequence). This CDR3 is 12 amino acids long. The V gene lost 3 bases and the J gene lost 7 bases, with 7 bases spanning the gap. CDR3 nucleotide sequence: TGTGCCAGCAGTTTCCAGGGGCAGCCCCAGCATTTT. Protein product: CASSFQGQPQHF.

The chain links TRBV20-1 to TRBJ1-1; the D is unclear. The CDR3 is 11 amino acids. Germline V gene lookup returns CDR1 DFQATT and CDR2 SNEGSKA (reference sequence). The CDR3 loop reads CSTDGNTEAFF. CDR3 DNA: TGCAGCACTGACGGTAACACTGAAGCTTTCTTT.

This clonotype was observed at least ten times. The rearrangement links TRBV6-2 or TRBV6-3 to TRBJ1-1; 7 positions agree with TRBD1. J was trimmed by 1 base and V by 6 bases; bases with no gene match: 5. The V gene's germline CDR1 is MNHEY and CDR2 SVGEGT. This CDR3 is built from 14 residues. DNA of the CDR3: TGTGCCAGCAGCCACAGGGGCGGGAACACTGAAGCTTTCTTT. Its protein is CASSHRGGNTEAFF.

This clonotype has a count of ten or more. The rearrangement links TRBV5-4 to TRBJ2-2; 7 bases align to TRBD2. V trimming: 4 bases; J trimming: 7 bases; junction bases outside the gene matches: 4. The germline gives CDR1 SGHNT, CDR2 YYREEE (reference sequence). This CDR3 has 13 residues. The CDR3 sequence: CASSGGLDGELFF. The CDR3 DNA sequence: TGTGCCAGCAGCGGTGGACTAGACGGGGAGCTGTTTTTT.

CDR3 coding DNA: TGTGCCAGCAGCCAAGGAAGGGAACAGGGACCTTCTTACGAGCAGTACTTC. The encoded protein is CASSQGREQGPSYEQYF. The rearrangement links TRBV14 to TRBJ2-7; maybe TRBD1 (6 bases). This CDR3 is built from 17 residues. Trimming took off 1 base at V and 4 bases at J, with 20 bases between the two ends. The germline gives CDR1 SGHDN, CDR2 FVKESK.

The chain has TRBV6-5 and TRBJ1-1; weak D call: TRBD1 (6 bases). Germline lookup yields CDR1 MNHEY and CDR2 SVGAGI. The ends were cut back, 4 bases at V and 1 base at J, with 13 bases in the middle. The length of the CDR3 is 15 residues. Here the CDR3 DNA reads TGTGCCAGCAGTTCCGGACAGATTCGGAACACTGAAGCTTTCTTT. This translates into CASSSGQIRNTEAFF.

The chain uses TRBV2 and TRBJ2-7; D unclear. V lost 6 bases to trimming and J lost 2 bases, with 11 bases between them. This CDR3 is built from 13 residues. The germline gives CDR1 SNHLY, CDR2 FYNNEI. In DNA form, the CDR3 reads TGTGCCAGCAGCGAACCTTATACCTACGAGCAGTACTTC. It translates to CASSEPYTYEQYF.

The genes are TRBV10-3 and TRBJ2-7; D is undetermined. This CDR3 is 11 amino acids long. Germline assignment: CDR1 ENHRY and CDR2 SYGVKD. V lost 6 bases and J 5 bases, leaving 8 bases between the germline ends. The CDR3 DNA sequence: TGTGCCATCAGGACGGCGGACGAGCAGTACTTC. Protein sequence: CAIRTADEQYF.

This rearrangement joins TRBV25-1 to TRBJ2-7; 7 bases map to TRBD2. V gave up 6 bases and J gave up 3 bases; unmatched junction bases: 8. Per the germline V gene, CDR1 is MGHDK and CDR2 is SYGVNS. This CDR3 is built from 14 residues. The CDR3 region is CASRGGGTYYEQYF. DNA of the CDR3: TGTGCCAGCAGGGGCGGGGGAACATACTACGAGCAGTACTTC.

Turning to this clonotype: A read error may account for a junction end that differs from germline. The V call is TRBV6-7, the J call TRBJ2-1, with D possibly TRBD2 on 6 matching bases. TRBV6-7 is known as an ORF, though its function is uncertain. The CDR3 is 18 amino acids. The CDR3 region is CASSGGERARSSYSEQFF. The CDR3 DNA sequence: TGCGCCAGCAGCGGCGGGGAGAGGGCACGGAGCTCCTACAGTGAGCAGTTCTTC.

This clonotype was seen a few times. CDR3 in DNA: TGTGCCAGCAGTTTAAGAGCGGGGGCGGTGTTGCAGTTCTTC. It translates to CASSLRAGAVLQFF. The rearrangement uses TRBV28 and TRBJ2-1; 8 bases are shared with TRBD2. The trim removed 2 bases at V and 12 bases at J, leaving 9 bases unmatched. Per the germline V gene, CDR1 is MDHEN and CDR2 is SYDVKM. This CDR3 region has 14 residues.

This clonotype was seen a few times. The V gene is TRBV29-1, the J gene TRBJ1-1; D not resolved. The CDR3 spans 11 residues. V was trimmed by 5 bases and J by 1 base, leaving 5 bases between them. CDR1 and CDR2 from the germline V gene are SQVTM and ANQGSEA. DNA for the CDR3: TGCAGCGTTCGAGAGAACACTGAAGCTTTCTTT. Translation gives CSVRENTEAFF.

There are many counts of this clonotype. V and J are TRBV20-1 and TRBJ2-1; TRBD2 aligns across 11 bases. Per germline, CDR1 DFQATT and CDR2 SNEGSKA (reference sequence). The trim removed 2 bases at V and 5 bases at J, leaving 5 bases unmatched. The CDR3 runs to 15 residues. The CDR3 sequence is CSARPGTSGNNEQFF. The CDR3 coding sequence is TGCAGTGCTAGACCCGGGACTAGCGGCAACAATGAGCAGTTCTTC.

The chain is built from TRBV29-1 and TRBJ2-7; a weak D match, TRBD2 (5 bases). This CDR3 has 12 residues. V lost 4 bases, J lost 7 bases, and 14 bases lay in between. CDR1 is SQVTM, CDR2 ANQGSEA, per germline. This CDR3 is CSVVGVDREQYF. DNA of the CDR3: TGCAGCGTTGTCGGGGTCGACCGGGAGCAGTACTTC.

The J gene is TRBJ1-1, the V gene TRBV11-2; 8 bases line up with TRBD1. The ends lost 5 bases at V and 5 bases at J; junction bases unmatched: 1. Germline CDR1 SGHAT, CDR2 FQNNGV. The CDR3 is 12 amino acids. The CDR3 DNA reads TGTGCCAGCAGCGGGACAGGTACTGAAGCTTTCTTT. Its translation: CASSGTGTEAFF.

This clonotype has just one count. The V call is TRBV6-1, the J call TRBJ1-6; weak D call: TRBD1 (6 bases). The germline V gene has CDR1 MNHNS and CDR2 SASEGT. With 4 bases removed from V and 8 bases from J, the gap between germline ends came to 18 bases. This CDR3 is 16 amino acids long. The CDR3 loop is CASSGPDRLTDSPLHF. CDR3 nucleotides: TGTGCCAGCAGTGGACCGGACAGACTGACAGATTCACCCCTCCACTTT.

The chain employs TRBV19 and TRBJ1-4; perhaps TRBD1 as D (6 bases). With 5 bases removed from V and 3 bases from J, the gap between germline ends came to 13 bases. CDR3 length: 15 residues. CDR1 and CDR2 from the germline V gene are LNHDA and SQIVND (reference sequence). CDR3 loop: CASSPQGMANEKLFF. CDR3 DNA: TGTGCCAGTAGTCCACAGGGAATGGCTAATGAAAAACTGTTTTTT.

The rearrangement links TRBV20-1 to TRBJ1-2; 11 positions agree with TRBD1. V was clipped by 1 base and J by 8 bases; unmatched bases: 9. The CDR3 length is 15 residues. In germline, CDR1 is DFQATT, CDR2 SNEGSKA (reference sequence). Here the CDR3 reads CSARATGTGGYGYTF. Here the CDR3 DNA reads TGCAGTGCTAGAGCCACCGGGACAGGGGGTTACGGCTACACCTTC.

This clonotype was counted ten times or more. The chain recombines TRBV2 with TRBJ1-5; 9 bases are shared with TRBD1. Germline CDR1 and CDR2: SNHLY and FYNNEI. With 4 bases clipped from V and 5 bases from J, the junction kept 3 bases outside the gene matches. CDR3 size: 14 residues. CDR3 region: CASSATGGHQPQHF. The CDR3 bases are TGTGCCAGCAGTGCGACAGGGGGGCATCAGCCCCAGCATTTT.

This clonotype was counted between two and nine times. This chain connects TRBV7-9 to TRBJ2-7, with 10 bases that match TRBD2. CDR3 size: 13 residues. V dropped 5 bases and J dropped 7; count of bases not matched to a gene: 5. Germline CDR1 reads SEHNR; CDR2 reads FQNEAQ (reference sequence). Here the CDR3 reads CASSISGRIEQYF. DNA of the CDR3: TGTGCCAGCAGCATTAGCGGGAGGATTGAGCAGTACTTC.

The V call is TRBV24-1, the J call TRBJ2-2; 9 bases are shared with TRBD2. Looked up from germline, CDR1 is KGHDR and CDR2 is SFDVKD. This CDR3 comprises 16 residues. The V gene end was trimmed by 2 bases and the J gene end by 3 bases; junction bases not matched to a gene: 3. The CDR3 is CATSDSAGGDTGELFF. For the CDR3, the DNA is TGTGCCACCAGTGATTCGGCGGGAGGGGACACCGGGGAGCTGTTTTTT.

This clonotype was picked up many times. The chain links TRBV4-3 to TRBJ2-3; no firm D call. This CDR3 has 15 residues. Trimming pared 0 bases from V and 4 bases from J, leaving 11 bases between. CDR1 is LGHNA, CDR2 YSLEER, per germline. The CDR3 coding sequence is TGCGCCAGCAGCCAAGATTTGCGGTCCGCAGATACGCAGTATTTT. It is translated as CASSQDLRSADTQYF.

CDR3 bases: TGCAGTGCTTATTCCCCCCGCCTTCAGGGGGTGGGAGGCGAGCAGTACTTC. Protein: CSAYSPRLQGVGGEQYF. V gene TRBV20-1 combines with J gene TRBJ2-7; a possible D gene is TRBD1 (7 bases). Germline V gene data show CDR1 as DFQATT and CDR2 as SNEGSKA (reference sequence). Trimming took 5 bases from V and 6 from J, leaving 29 bases between them. This CDR3 spans 17 amino acids.